These 27 T cell receptor beta chains were sequenced from one sample in a study of blood T cell repertoires in COVID-19. Data came from immunoSEQ multiplex PCR; TCRdb stores just in-frame clones and leaves some out. The sample lists about 150,000 clones; 65% to 90% were seen once. The sequenced material came from peripheral blood. These receptors originate from a man between 65 and 85 years old with acute or convalescent COVID-19.

V and J are TRBV6-5 and TRBJ2-3; 8 bases fit TRBD2. This CDR3 is 14 amino acids long. Trimming removed 6 bases from V and 6 bases from J; junction bases left unmatched: 8. CDR1 is MNHEY, CDR2 SVGAGI, per germline. The CDR3: CASSLREGPDTQYF. The CDR3 nucleotides read TGTGCCAGCAGCCTCCGGGAGGGCCCCGATACGCAGTATTTT.

CDR3 residues: CASSYLGTYNEQFF. CDR3 in DNA: TGTGCCAGCAGCTACCTCGGGACTTACAATGAGCAGTTCTTC. V usage is TRBV27 and J usage is TRBJ2-1; TRBD2 is a possible D gene (6 bases). Germline lookup yields CDR1 MNHEY and CDR2 SMNVEV (reference sequence). The CDR3 totals 14 residues. Trimming took 6 bases from V and 4 from J, leaving 13 bases between them.

The chain carries TRBV19 and TRBJ1-2; D remains ambiguous. V lost 3 bases, J lost 6 bases, and 14 bases lay in between. Germline V gene lookup returns CDR1 LNHDA and CDR2 SQIVND (reference sequence). This CDR3 has 14 residues. The CDR3 DNA is TGTGCCAGTAGTATGGGCAGTTCCCCGCATGGCTACACCTTC. Protein sequence: CASSMGSSPHGYTF.

V is TRBV30 and J is TRBJ2-5; a weak D match, TRBD1 (5 bases). The CDR3 runs 14 residues. Deletions cut 0 bases from V and 3 bases from J, with 11 bases between. Germline-derived CDR1 and CDR2 are GTSNPN and SVGIG (reference sequence). In nucleotides, the CDR3 is TGTGCCTGGAGTGTTCGGGCAGGGAAAGAGACCCAGTACTTC. This gives the protein CAWSVRAGKETQYF.

Worth noting for this clone: A read error may produce the germline difference seen at one junction end. The J gene is TRBJ1-6, the V gene TRBV28; D is undetermined. The CDR3 runs to 15 residues. CDR1 MDHEN and CDR2 SYDVKM come from the germline V gene. The CDR3 sequence is CASNLGRGFHSPLHF. In DNA, the CDR3 is TGTGCCAGCAATTTAGGACGGGGATTTCATTCACCCCTCCACTTT. The entire variable domain, with the rest obtained from reference TRBV28 and TRBJ1-6, is as follows: DVKVTQSSRYLVKRTGEKVFLECVQDMDHENMFWYRQDPGLGLRLIYFSYDVKMKEKGDIPEGYSVSREKKERFSLILESASTNQTSMYLCASNLGRGFHSPLHFGNGTRLTVT.

V gene TRBV3-1 (or the pseudogene TRBV3-2) combines with J gene TRBJ2-7; 7 bases line up with TRBD1. CDR1 is LGHDT and CDR2 is YNNKEL in the germline V gene (reference sequence). The junction had 0 bases not matched to a gene; V was cut back by 3 bases and J by 4 bases. This CDR3 has 12 amino acids. The CDR3 sequence: CASSQGQYEQYF. The CDR3 region has the DNA TGTGCCAGCAGCCAGGGACAGTACGAGCAGTACTTC.

Concerning this clone: This same CDR3 is encoded by further DNA sequences in the sample. The genes are TRBV7-9 and TRBJ1-2, with 10 positions matching TRBD1. With 1 base clipped from V and 7 bases from J, the junction kept 3 bases outside the gene matches. The CDR3 is 14 residues long. Germline V gives CDR1 SEHNR, CDR2 FQNEAQ (reference sequence). This chain's CDR3 is CASSLGQGAGGYTF. CDR3 bases: TGTGCCAGCAGCTTAGGACAGGGGGCAGGTGGCTACACCTTC.

V gene TRBV7-2 combines with J gene TRBJ2-3; the match to TRBD1 covers 8 bases. This CDR3 comprises 14 residues. J was trimmed by 5 bases and V by 5 bases; bases with no gene match: 6. Germline values: CDR1 SGHTA, CDR2 FQGNSA. CDR3 region: CASSPDRGIDTQYF. CDR3 nucleotides: TGTGCCAGCAGCCCCGACAGGGGCATAGATACGCAGTATTTT.

The chain recombines TRBV3-1 (or the pseudogene TRBV3-2) with TRBJ1-1, with D maybe TRBD1 (6 bases). Germline V lookup: CDR1 LGHDT, CDR2 YNNKEL (reference sequence). CDR3 size: 14 residues. The germline V and J ends were trimmed by 4 bases and 10 bases, with 19 bases remaining between them. The DNA for the CDR3 is TGTGCCAGCAGCCCCTCACCAACAGGGAATATAGCTTTCTTT. This translates into CASSPSPTGNIAFF.

This chain links TRBV11-2 with TRBJ2-5; 9 bases line up with TRBD2. The germline V gene has CDR1 SGHAT and CDR2 FQNNGV. The CDR3 has 16 residues. The V gene end was trimmed by 1 base and the J gene end by 5 bases; junction bases not matched to a gene: 8. CDR3 nucleotides: TGTGCCAGCAGCTTAGGAGCTAGCGGGACGGTGGAGACCCAGTACTTC. Amino acids: CASSLGASGTVETQYF.

The chain carries TRBV24-1 and TRBJ2-1; TRBD2 matches 15 bases. CDR1 KGHDR and CDR2 SFDVKD come from the germline V gene. V was clipped by 0 bases and J by 0 bases; unmatched bases: 2. CDR3 length: 19 amino acids. In DNA, the CDR3 is TGTGCCACCAGTGATTTGGGGACTAGCGGGAGGAACTCCTACAATGAGCAGTTCTTC. Translated: CATSDLGTSGRNSYNEQFF.

The chain uses TRBV3-1 (or the pseudogene TRBV3-2) and TRBJ2-3, with a possible D match to TRBD2 (6 bases). The germline V and J ends were trimmed by 0 bases and 5 bases, with 15 bases remaining between them. The CDR3 covers 16 residues. The V gene's germline CDR1 is LGHDT and CDR2 YNNKEL (reference sequence). The CDR3 nucleotides read TGTGCCAGCAGCCAAGAAGGACGGGGAGGAAAAGATACGCAGTATTTT. Amino acids: CASSQEGRGGKDTQYF.

This chain joins TRBV6-2 or TRBV6-3 and TRBJ2-1; 15 bases fit TRBD2. The CDR3 is made up of 19 amino acids. V lost 2 bases and J lost 7; bases outside the gene matches: 12. Germline CDR1 reads MNHEY; CDR2 reads SVGEGT. The DNA of the CDR3 is TGTGCCAGCAGTTACGAGGGACTAGCGGGAGGCTTGGGTAAGAATGAGCAGTTCTTC. Its protein is CASSYEGLAGGLGKNEQFF.

The rearrangement joins TRBV5-4 to TRBJ2-1; 9 bases are a match to TRBD2. V shed 2 bases, J shed 3 bases, and the junction held 3 bases outside the gene matches. Germline-derived CDR1 and CDR2 are SGHNT and YYREEE (reference sequence). The CDR3 has 15 amino acids. Here the CDR3 DNA reads TGTGCCAGCAGCTTAGAGCGGGAGGTCTACAATGAGCAGTTCTTC. This gives the protein CASSLEREVYNEQFF. The full variable domain, its missing parts supplied by reference TRBV5-4 and TRBJ2-1, is ETGVTQSPTHLIKTRGQQVTLRCSSQSGHNTVSWYQQALGQGPQFIFQYYREEENGRGNFPPRFSGLQFPNYSSELNVNALELDDSALYLCASSLEREVYNEQFFGPGTRLTVL.

This clone appeared a few times. J is TRBJ2-2 and V is TRBV28, with 7 bases lining up with TRBD2. The CDR3 spans 16 residues. Per the germline V gene, CDR1 is MDHEN and CDR2 is SYDVKM. Unmatched junction bases numbered 7, after V lost 3 bases and J lost 3 bases. CDR3: CASSFGAGADTGELFF. CDR3 in DNA: TGTGCCAGCAGTTTTGGGGCGGGAGCTGACACCGGGGAGCTGTTTTTT.

This clone was detected a few times. The chain uses TRBV10-2 and TRBJ2-6; the D gene is possibly TRBD1 (5 bases). V gave up 7 bases and J gave up 4 bases, with 11 bases separating them. This CDR3 region has 14 residues. The germline V gene has CDR1 WSHSY and CDR2 SAAADI. CDR3 sequence: CASKLGAGANVLTF. CDR3 in DNA: TGCGCCAGCAAGTTAGGGGCCGGGGCCAACGTCCTGACTTTC.

The chain employs TRBV18 and TRBJ2-5; 14 bases are a match to TRBD2. J lost 5 bases, V lost 3 bases, and 8 bases had no gene match. This CDR3 contains 17 residues. Per germline, CDR1 KGHSH and CDR2 LQKENI. The CDR3 bases are TGTGCCAGCTCACCTACCGGGACTAGCGGGAGAGCTGAGACCCAGTACTTC. It translates to CASSPTGTSGRAETQYF.

The rearrangement uses TRBV5-1 and TRBJ1-4, with TRBD1 matching 10 bases. The germline V gene encodes CDR1 SGHRS and CDR2 YFSETQ. The CDR3 is made up of 17 amino acids. V lost 2 bases, J lost 0 bases, and 4 bases stayed unmatched. The CDR3, as DNA: TGCGCCAGCAGCTTCGACAGGGGGCATCCAACTAATGAAAAACTGTTTTTT. Translated, it gives CASSFDRGHPTNEKLFF.

The chain links TRBV7-9 to TRBJ1-1; D perhaps matches TRBD1 (6 bases). Germline lookup yields CDR1 SEHNR and CDR2 FQNEAQ (reference sequence). V shed 5 bases and J shed 0 bases, with 16 bases lying between them. The CDR3 consists of 16 residues. CDR3 sequence reads: CASSPLRQAMNTEAFF. CDR3 nucleotide sequence: TGTGCCAGCAGCCCACTCCGACAGGCCATGAACACTGAAGCTTTCTTT.

This clone was recorded at least ten times. This chain links TRBV27 with TRBJ1-2, with D possibly being TRBD1 (5 bases). The CDR3 totals 13 residues. V was trimmed by 2 bases and J by 4 bases, leaving 8 bases between them. Germline values: CDR1 MNHEY, CDR2 SMNVEV (reference sequence). CDR3 sequence: CASSLRQSYGYTF. In DNA, the CDR3 is TGTGCCAGCAGTTTAAGACAGTCCTATGGCTACACCTTC.

This rearrangement joins TRBV7-2 to TRBJ1-2, with 8 bases fitting TRBD1. Germline assignment: CDR1 SGHTA and CDR2 FQGNSA. CDR3 length equals 15 residues. With 0 bases clipped from V and 7 bases from J, the junction kept 7 bases outside the gene matches. The DNA for the CDR3 is TGTGCCAGCAGCTTAGCAAGAACAGGGGGGCTTGGCTACACCTTC. Its protein is CASSLARTGGLGYTF.

The gene calls are TRBV19 and TRBJ2-7; TRBD1 agrees at 9 bases. CDR1 and CDR2 from the germline V gene are LNHDA and SQIVND (reference sequence). The CDR3 loop spans 13 amino acids. V shed 6 bases and J 4 bases; nucleotides not matched to a gene: 4. CDR3 coding DNA: TGTGCCAGTAGGGGACAGGGTTTGTACGAGCAGTACTTC. This gives the protein CASRGQGLYEQYF.

This clone was recorded only once. V usage is TRBV29-1 and J usage is TRBJ2-1, with TRBD2 matching 9 bases. The CDR3 spans 14 residues. Germline loops: CDR1 SQVTM, CDR2 ANQGSEA. V was clipped by 3 bases and J by 6 bases; unmatched bases: 6. Written as DNA, the CDR3 is TGCAGCGTTGAGGCAGGGCGGGGGGGCAATGAGCAGTTCTTC. It is translated as CSVEAGRGGNEQFF.

The rearrangement links TRBV5-1 to TRBJ2-7; TRBD1 agrees at 7 bases. V was clipped by 1 base and J by 4 bases; unmatched bases: 5. The CDR3 runs 14 residues. Per germline, CDR1 SGHRS and CDR2 YFSETQ. CDR3 sequence (DNA): TGCGCCAGCAGCTTGTTGCAGGGGGTTTACGAGCAGTACTTC. This sequence encodes CASSLLQGVYEQYF.

The rearrangement joins TRBV30 to TRBJ1-2; the match to TRBD1 covers 7 bases. CDR1 is GTSNPN, CDR2 SVGIG, per germline (reference sequence). There are 15 residues in the CDR3. With V trimmed by 5 bases and J by 0 bases, 9 bases remained unmatched. CDR3 region: CAWVPTGVPNYGYTF. The CDR3 nucleotides read TGTGCCTGGGTCCCTACAGGGGTCCCTAACTATGGCTACACCTTC.

V gene TRBV24-1 combines with J gene TRBJ2-7; 7 positions match TRBD1. Germline V gene data show CDR1 as KGHDR and CDR2 as SFDVKD. The CDR3 has 13 residues. With V trimmed by 4 bases and J by 2 bases, 1 base remained unmatched. CDR3 residues: CATSEGGAYEQYF. In nucleotides, the CDR3 is TGTGCCACCAGTGAAGGGGGCGCCTACGAGCAGTACTTC.

This clone was recorded once. The V gene is TRBV7-2, the J gene TRBJ1-5; 8 nucleotides line up with TRBD1. In germline, CDR1 is SGHTA, CDR2 FQGNSA. J gave up 0 bases and V 5 bases, and 12 bases lay outside the gene matches. CDR3 length equals 18 residues. The CDR3 DNA reads TGTGCCAGCAGCGTGATCGGGACAGGAGTTTATAGCAATCAGCCCCAGCATTTT. It encodes CASSVIGTGVYSNQPQHF.